What follows are 27 T cell receptor beta chains derived from one specimen sequenced in a study of cytomegalovirus exposure and HLA in healthy donors. Method: immunoSEQ multiplex PCR; TCRdb's copy keeps in-frame clones and lacks some. The sample records around 110,000 clones, around 90% being singletons. The sample consisted of PBMCs. The receptors come from a woman between 18 and 29 years old in good health and CMV-seropositive.

Remarks on this clone: At the DNA level, this CDR3 is encoded by other sequences in the same sample as well. The V and J genes are TRBV5-6 and TRBJ2-1; TRBD2 is a possible D gene (6 bases). There are 14 residues in the CDR3. CDR1 is SGHDT and CDR2 is YYEEEE in the germline V gene. V was pared by 0 bases and J by 5 bases, with 9 bases between. The CDR3 is CASSLVGGNNEQFF. The CDR3 nucleotides read TGTGCCAGCAGCTTGGTGGGGGGAAACAATGAGCAGTTCTTC.

A few counts support this clone. DNA for the CDR3: TGTGCCAGCAGCTCCCCCGGCGCTAGCGGGGGGGCCGGGGGCTACAATGAGCAGTTCTTC. It specifies CASSSPGASGGAGGYNEQFF. The V and J genes are TRBV5-4 and TRBJ2-1; 12 nucleotides align to TRBD2. CDR1 is SGHNT, CDR2 YYREEE, per germline (reference sequence). The CDR3 length is 20 residues. V lost 3 bases, J lost 3 bases, and 16 bases stayed unmatched.

CDR3 protein: CASRLSGGPGNTIYF. The CDR3 nucleotides are TGTGCCAGCAGGTTGTCGGGGGGACCTGGAAACACCATATATTTT. The rearrangement links TRBV5-6 to TRBJ1-3; D might be TRBD1 (5 bases). The CDR3 sequence is 15 residues long. The V gene's germline CDR1 is SGHDT and CDR2 YYEEEE. Trimming removed 5 bases from V and 2 bases from J, with 14 bases in between.

The gene calls are TRBV29-1 and TRBJ1-1; 8 bases are shared with TRBD1. The V segment lost 4 bases and the J segment 4 bases; nucleotides outside the gene matches: 11. CDR1 and CDR2 from the germline V gene are SQVTM and ANQGSEA. The length of the CDR3 is 15 residues. The CDR3 loop is CSVADRGLLGTEAFF. The CDR3 DNA sequence: TGCAGCGTTGCAGACAGGGGTCTTCTAGGCACTGAAGCTTTCTTT.

V usage is TRBV6-1 and J usage is TRBJ2-7, with 8 bases that match TRBD1. The V and J ends lost 7 bases and 7 bases, in that order; junction bases with no gene match: 12. Per germline, CDR1 MNHNS and CDR2 SASEGT. The CDR3 contains 14 residues. CDR3 bases: TGTGCCAGCACCTTATCGCAGGGGGCATGGGAGCAGTACTTC. Its protein is CASTLSQGAWEQYF.

The J gene is TRBJ1-6, the V gene TRBV6-1; 9 nucleotides line up with TRBD1. V shed 8 bases, J shed 6 bases, and the junction held 8 bases outside the gene matches. Germline CDR1 is MNHNS and CDR2 is SASEGT. The CDR3 is 15 amino acids. The CDR3 loop is CASSTGGAGNSPLHF. CDR3 bases: TGTGCCAGCTCCACAGGGGGCGCGGGTAATTCACCCCTCCACTTT.

V gene TRBV5-5 combines with J gene TRBJ2-7; weak D call: TRBD2 (7 bases). The CDR3 contains 16 residues. V lost 0 bases and J 7 bases, leaving 20 bases between the germline ends. The germline V gene encodes CDR1 SGHKS and CDR2 YYEKEE (reference sequence). The CDR3 DNA reads TGTGCCAGCAGCTTGGTTGGGGGCGGGGGATTCGGGGAGCAGTACGTC. Translating it yields CASSLVGGGGFGEQYV.

The chain combines TRBV6-6 with TRBJ1-4; 7 positions agree with TRBD1. CDR1 is MNHNY and CDR2 is SVGAGI in the germline V gene (reference sequence). The CDR3 spans 16 residues. V lost 6 bases and J lost 6; bases outside the gene matches: 13. The CDR3 spells CASSSRQGVLDEKLFF. Here the CDR3 DNA reads TGTGCCAGCAGCTCCCGACAGGGCGTGTTAGATGAAAAACTGTTTTTT.

This chain uses TRBV20-1 with TRBJ2-5; D gene ambiguous. There are 9 residues in the CDR3. Germline V lookup: CDR1 DFQATT, CDR2 SNEGSKA (reference sequence). Trimming took off 6 bases at V and 13 bases at J, with 12 bases between the two ends. The CDR3 spells CSAEKSPYF. The CDR3 region has the DNA TGCAGTGCGGAGAAGTCTCCGTACTTC.

This chain links TRBV6-5 with TRBJ1-5; no clear D. Germline V gene data show CDR1 as MNHEY and CDR2 as SVGAGI. Trimming took off 0 bases at V and 11 bases at J, with 11 bases between the two ends. CDR3 length: 13 amino acids. The CDR3 coding sequence is TGTGCCAGCAGTTACTCCGAAAAACAAACCCAGCATTTT. This sequence encodes CASSYSEKQTQHF.

The gene calls are TRBV7-2 and TRBJ2-5; 14 nucleotides line up with TRBD2. V trimming: 5 bases; J trimming: 5 bases; junction bases outside the gene matches: 7. The CDR3 sequence is 16 residues long. The germline gives CDR1 SGHTA, CDR2 FQGNSA. CDR3 nucleotides: TGTGCCAGCAGCACGCGACTAGCGGGAGGGGTGGAGACCCAGTACTTC. This codes for CASSTRLAGGVETQYF.

This clone was observed a single time. V is TRBV6-1 and J is TRBJ2-7; tentatively, D is TRBD1 (6 bases). Between the trimmed V and J ends, which lost 5 bases and 7 bases, there was a span of 18 bases. Per germline, CDR1 MNHNS and CDR2 SASEGT. This CDR3 is built from 14 residues. As DNA, the CDR3 is TGTGCCAGCAGTCCTCAGGGGATCAGGGAAGAGCAGTACTTC. Translating it yields CASSPQGIREEQYF.

This chain links TRBV19 with TRBJ2-1; possible D gene TRBD1, 6 bases. This CDR3 is built from 14 residues. Germline CDR1 reads LNHDA; CDR2 reads SQIVND (reference sequence). Trimming removed 5 bases from V and 7 bases from J, with 15 bases in between. This CDR3 reads CASSLGAIGNEQFF. In DNA, the CDR3 is TGTGCCAGTAGTCTGGGGGCCATAGGAAATGAGCAGTTCTTC.

V gene TRBV6-6 combines with J gene TRBJ1-2; the D gene is possibly TRBD1 (5 bases). V was clipped by 6 bases and J by 1 base, with 9 bases between them. CDR3 length: 13 amino acids. Germline values: CDR1 MNHNY, CDR2 SVGAGI (reference sequence). The CDR3 loop reads CASSRDSNYGYTF. The CDR3 bases are TGTGCCAGCAGCCGAGACAGTAACTATGGCTACACCTTC.

The V call is TRBV9, the J call TRBJ2-1, with no clear D. The V end lost 2 bases, the J end lost 8 bases, and 8 bases lay between the germline ends. The CDR3 is made up of 12 amino acids. Germline CDR1 reads SGDLS; CDR2 reads YYNGEE. CDR3 sequence: CASSVSVHEQFF. The CDR3 bases are TGTGCCAGCAGCGTTTCGGTCCATGAGCAGTTCTTC.

The rearrangement links TRBV7-2 to TRBJ1-6, with 7 bases lining up with TRBD1. CDR3 length: 16 residues. V shed 2 bases and J 4 bases; nucleotides not matched to a gene: 5. Germline CDR1 and CDR2: SGHTA and FQGNSA. DNA for the CDR3: TGTGCCAGCAGCTTAAACAAGGGACAGTATAATTCACCCCTCCACTTT. Translation: CASSLNKGQYNSPLHF. Based on the CDR3 plus reference TRBV7-2 and TRBJ1-6, the full variable domain is GAGVSQSPSNKVTEKGKDVELRCDPISGHTALYWYRQSLGQGLEFLIYFQGNSAPDKSGLPSDRFSAERTGGSVSTLTIQRTQQEDSAVYLCASSLNKGQYNSPLHFGNGTRLTVT.

The sample holds one count of this clone. The gene calls are TRBV28 and TRBJ1-6, with TRBD1 as a possible D gene (5 bases). The V and J ends lost 5 bases and 15 bases respectively, with 17 bases between them. The CDR3 consists of 13 residues. Germline CDR1 reads MDHEN; CDR2 reads SYDVKM. The CDR3 is CASSLDSGVVLHF. For the CDR3, the DNA is TGTGCCAGCAGTCTCGACTCGGGGGTAGTCCTCCACTTT.

J is TRBJ1-2 and V is TRBV5-1; TRBD1 aligns across 8 bases. Germline-derived CDR1 and CDR2 are SGHRS and YFSETQ. Trimming at V came to 0 bases and at J to 4 bases, leaving 5 bases not matched to a gene. This CDR3 has 15 amino acids. For the CDR3, the DNA is TGCGCCAGCAGCTTGGGGCAGGGGGCGGTCTATGGCTACACCTTC. It specifies CASSLGQGAVYGYTF.

The chain couples TRBV9 to TRBJ1-3; TRBD1 is a possible D gene (6 bases). The CDR3 has 16 amino acids. Between the trimmed V and J ends, which lost 3 bases and 3 bases, there was a span of 16 bases. Germline assignment: CDR1 SGDLS and CDR2 YYNGEE. The CDR3 reads CASSASTGLSGNTIYF. CDR3 sequence (DNA): TGTGCCAGCAGCGCCTCAACAGGGCTCAGTGGAAACACCATATATTTT.

In DNA, the CDR3 is TGTGCCAGCAGCTCTAGTCCGGGACAGGGAACCTACGAGCAGTACTTC. Residues: CASSSSPGQGTYEQYF. V gene TRBV5-6 combines with J gene TRBJ2-7, with TRBD1 identical over 9 bases. V trimming: 3 bases; J trimming: 2 bases; junction bases outside the gene matches: 9. This CDR3 spans 16 amino acids. Germline-derived CDR1 and CDR2 are SGHDT and YYEEEE.

V usage is TRBV9 and J usage is TRBJ2-7, with D possibly being TRBD1 (6 bases). The CDR3 loop spans 14 amino acids. Germline CDR1 reads SGDLS; CDR2 reads YYNGEE. Deletions cut 3 bases from V and 6 bases from J, with 16 bases between. CDR3 sequence reads: CASSATDSLIEQYF. CDR3 nucleotide sequence: TGTGCCAGCAGCGCAACGGACAGCCTTATCGAGCAGTACTTC.

In regard to this clone: At one of its ends the junction is not consistent with the germline gene, which may arise from a read error. V and J are TRBV29-1 and TRBJ2-7; 8 nucleotides align to TRBD1. The CDR3 spans 13 residues. Looked up from germline, CDR1 is SQVTM and CDR2 is ANQGSEA. The CDR3 sequence: CSVVPGGSHEQYF. For the CDR3, the DNA is TGCAGCGTTGTTCCAGGGGGCTCCCACGAGCAGTACTTC.

V and J are TRBV27 and TRBJ1-6; 9 bases agree with TRBD1. CDR3 length equals 15 residues. Per germline, CDR1 MNHEY and CDR2 SMNVEV (reference sequence). Germline trimming cut 2 bases from V and 7 bases from J; bases unmatched to any gene: 3. The CDR3 nucleotides read TGTGCCAGCAGTTTAGGGACAGGGTCAAATTCACCCCTCCACTTT. This sequence encodes CASSLGTGSNSPLHF.

The rearrangement links TRBV29-1 to TRBJ1-2, with D hard to call. In germline, CDR1 is SQVTM, CDR2 ANQGSEA. The ends were cut back, 4 bases at V and 4 bases at J, with 10 bases in the middle. CDR3 size: 12 residues. The CDR3 protein is CSVASGPYGYTF. The CDR3 DNA is TGCAGCGTTGCGTCAGGCCCCTATGGCTACACCTTC.

In DNA form, the CDR3 reads TGTGCCAGCAGCGCCGACGGGGGGACAGGGTGGGGCTACACCTTC. Amino acids: CASSADGGTGWGYTF. V gene TRBV9 combines with J gene TRBJ1-2; 9 bases line up with TRBD1. Germline assignment: CDR1 SGDLS and CDR2 YYNGEE. CDR3 size: 15 residues. Trimming removed 3 bases from V and 8 bases from J; junction bases left unmatched: 11. Full variable domain (missing parts from reference TRBV9 and TRBJ1-2): DSGVTQTPKHLITATGQRVTLRCSPRSGDLSVYWYQQSLDQGLQFLIQYYNGEERAKGNILERFSAQQFPDLHSELNLSSLELGDSALYFCASSADGGTGWGYTFGSGTRLTVV.

A note on this clone: Relative to the germline gene, one junction end is altered; a read error may explain this. V and J are TRBV9 and TRBJ1-2; D is ambiguous. CDR1 SGDLS and CDR2 YYNGEE come from the germline V gene. The CDR3 extends over 10 amino acids. CDR3 in DNA: TGTGCCGGTAGGCCCAACAGCCAATACTTC. As protein: CAGRPNSQYF.

This chain joins TRBV11-2 and TRBJ1-1, with 10 bases matching TRBD1. There are 15 residues in the CDR3. Trimming removed 4 bases from V and 4 bases from J; junction bases left unmatched: 6. Germline CDR1 SGHAT, CDR2 FQNNGV. CDR3 nucleotide sequence: TGTGCCAGCAGCTACCGGGACAGGGGTACCACTGAAGCTTTCTTT. It yields the protein CASSYRDRGTTEAFF.